These 31 T cell receptor beta chains came from one sample sequenced in a study of blood T cells in healthy people across ages. Through a sample-barcoded 5' primer and a J-beta primer mix, a second PCR was run for about 6 to 12 cycles. One entry per CDR3 protein, called by TCRdb with MiXCR from the 5' RACE reads. In the table there are roughly 800,000 distinct CDR3 sequences, roughly 64% of which are singletons. Material: blood. The receptors come from a man aged 25 to 40 in good health.

CDR3 coding DNA: TGTGCCACCAGCAGAGATAGTTATGTGGAGACCCAGTACTTC. It encodes CATSRDSYVETQYF. The chain combines TRBV15 with TRBJ2-5; D gene unclear. V lost 0 bases and J 5 bases, leaving 10 bases between the germline ends. The CDR3 sequence is 14 residues long. Germline V gives CDR1 LNHNV, CDR2 YYDKDF (reference sequence).

The rearrangement joins TRBV10-1 to TRBJ2-5; the D is unclear. The J call may be wrong; the DNA end is better matched by TRBJ2-7. Germline lookup yields CDR1 WNHNN and CDR2 SYGVQD (reference sequence). The CDR3 is 13 residues long. The DNA for the CDR3 is TGCGCCAGCAGTGAGGAGCCAAGGGACGAGCAGTACTTC. Translating it yields CASSEEPRDEQYF.

This clonotype was observed a single time. DNA of the CDR3: TGCAGCCCGGGACGGCTAGCGGGAGTGGGCCCCTACAATGAGCAGTACTTC. It specifies CSPGRLAGVGPYNEQYF. V is TRBV29-1 and J is TRBJ2-1, with 10 bases lining up with TRBD2. The assigned J gene may be wrong: the sequence end matches TRBJ2-7 better. The CDR3 totals 17 residues. The germline V gene has CDR1 SQVTM and CDR2 ANQGSEA.

Note on this clonotype: The junction and the germline gene differ at one end; a read error may be behind it. The chain carries TRBV7-2 and TRBJ2-5; D may be TRBD2 (6 bases). The closer fit of TRBJ2-7 to the DNA end suggests the J call may be wrong. This CDR3 is 15 amino acids long. Germline V gene lookup returns CDR1 SGHTA and CDR2 FQGNSA. The chain's CDR3 is CASSKGLGPSSEQYF. CDR3 DNA sequence: TGCGCCAGCAGCAAGGGACTCGGCCCTTCCTCCGAGCAGTACTTC.

The gene calls are TRBV4-3 and TRBJ2-1; 8 positions match TRBD2. The junction had 3 bases not matched to a gene; V was cut back by 0 bases and J by 2 bases. The CDR3 has 16 amino acids. Germline V gene sequence: CDR1 LGHNA, CDR2 YSLEER. The CDR3 nucleotides read TGCGCCAGCAGCCAAGAACTAGCGGCCACCTACAATGAGCAGTTCTTC. It yields the protein CASSQELAATYNEQFF.

The gene calls are TRBV4-3 and TRBJ2-3; TRBD2 matches at 9 bases. In germline, CDR1 is LGHNA, CDR2 YSLEER. The CDR3 is 16 amino acids. J lost 4 bases, V lost 1 base, and 6 bases had no gene match. The CDR3 DNA sequence: TGCGCCAGCAGCCAAGTGGTAGCGGGAGAGGCAGATACGCAGTATTTT. This sequence encodes CASSQVVAGEADTQYF.

V gene TRBV20-1 combines with J gene TRBJ2-3, with 11 bases identical to TRBD2. Trimming took 1 base from V and 3 from J; bases not matched to a gene: 12. CDR1 and CDR2 from the germline V gene are DFQATT and SNEGSKA (reference sequence). The CDR3 totals 18 residues. The CDR3: CSARVIGGGTSGTDTQYF. The CDR3 DNA reads TGCAGTGCTAGAGTAATTGGTGGAGGGACTAGCGGTACAGATACGCAGTATTTT.

The V gene is TRBV4-2, the J gene TRBJ2-3; TRBD2 matches at 16 bases. CDR1 is LGHNA and CDR2 is YNFKEQ in the germline V gene. CDR3 size: 21 residues. With 0 bases clipped from V and 3 bases from J, the junction kept 12 bases outside the gene matches. The CDR3 coding sequence is TGTGCCAGCAGCCAAGACTTCACCCGGGGACTAGCGGGGGGGCCTACAGATACGCAGTATTTT. Translating it yields CASSQDFTRGLAGGPTDTQYF.

This clonotype was found a few times. The gene calls are TRBV15 and TRBJ1-2; 8 positions agree with TRBD1. Germline CDR1 reads LNHNV; CDR2 reads YYDKDF (reference sequence). The CDR3 totals 13 residues. Trimming cost V 6 bases and J 3 bases; bases outside gene matches: 3. The CDR3 bases are TGTGCCACCAGGGACAGGGATTACTATGGCTACACCTTC. This gives the protein CATRDRDYYGYTF.

The rearrangement joins TRBV7-2 to TRBJ2-7; TRBD1 aligns across 8 bases. V shed 5 bases, J shed 2 bases, and the junction held 14 bases outside the gene matches. CDR1 is SGHTA and CDR2 is FQGNSA in the germline V gene. The CDR3 is made up of 17 amino acids. CDR3 loop: CASSAATMRDRPYEQYF. The CDR3 DNA follows: TGTGCCAGCAGCGCAGCTACTATGAGGGACAGGCCCTACGAGCAGTACTTC.

The chain carries TRBV5-6 and TRBJ2-3, with 13 bases identical to TRBD2. CDR3 length: 17 amino acids. With V trimmed by 1 base and J by 2 bases, 4 bases remained unmatched. Germline lookup yields CDR1 SGHDT and CDR2 YYEEEE. This CDR3 reads CASSLWGTSGITDTQYF. CDR3 in DNA: TGTGCCAGCAGCTTGTGGGGGACTAGCGGGATCACAGATACGCAGTATTTT.

This clonotype was found a few times. The chain recombines TRBV10-3 with TRBJ2-7; possible D gene TRBD1, 6 bases. CDR1 ENHRY and CDR2 SYGVKD come from the germline V gene. With 6 bases removed from V and 0 bases from J, the gap between germline ends came to 12 bases. This CDR3 contains 14 residues. The CDR3 is CAISAVQGSYEQYF. The DNA of the CDR3 is TGTGCCATCAGCGCAGTACAGGGCTCCTACGAGCAGTACTTC.

The table lists this clonotype with a few counts. The chain uses TRBV18 and TRBJ2-3; D is perhaps TRBD2 (6 bases). The germline V and J ends were trimmed by 6 bases and 6 bases, with 19 bases remaining between them. Germline V gene lookup returns CDR1 KGHSH and CDR2 LQKENI. The CDR3 length is 15 residues. CDR3 nucleotide sequence: TGTGCCAGCTCCCCTAGCGTATGGAACACGGATACGCAGTATTTT. This translates into CASSPSVWNTDTQYF.

CDR3 sequence: CASSQIQVGGAFF. DNA for the CDR3: TGTGCCAGCAGCCAGATACAGGTGGGGGGAGCTTTCTTT. The chain couples TRBV14 to TRBJ1-1; possibly TRBD1 for D (5 bases). This CDR3 contains 13 residues. Germline V gene sequence: CDR1 SGHDN, CDR2 FVKESK. Trimming removed 3 bases at V and 10 bases at J, with 15 bases between.

The V and J genes are TRBV9 and TRBJ2-6; TRBD1 agrees at 7 bases. The CDR3 extends over 17 amino acids. The J segment lost 0 bases and the V segment lost 2 bases, leaving 5 bases of the junction unmatched. Germline CDR1 SGDLS, CDR2 YYNGEE. CDR3 DNA: TGTGCCAGCAGCGTCGACAGGGTAGGCTCTGGGGCCAACGTCCTGACTTTC. As protein: CASSVDRVGSGANVLTF.

The CDR3 bases are TGTGCCACCAGTGTCCCTCTGGGACGAGCAGACGCAGATACGCAGTATTTT. It codes for CATSVPLGRADADTQYF. This chain uses TRBV24-1 with TRBJ2-3, with D perhaps given as TRBD1 or TRBD2 (5 bases each). Germline V gene data show CDR1 as KGHDR and CDR2 as SFDVKD. Trimming cost V 5 bases and J 4 bases, with 21 bases left between them. CDR3 size: 17 residues.

The chain recombines TRBV7-2 with TRBJ2-5; 11 bases map to TRBD2. Germline values: CDR1 SGHTA, CDR2 FQGNSA. This CDR3 comprises 15 residues. V lost 4 bases to trimming and J lost 5 bases; unmatched junction nucleotides: 6. The CDR3 nucleotides are TGTGCCAGCAGCTCCCGGACTAGCGGGTGGGAGACCCAGTACTTC. As protein: CASSSRTSGWETQYF.

V and J are TRBV29-1 and TRBJ1-6; D is possibly TRBD1 (6 bases). The CDR3 totals 15 residues. CDR1 SQVTM and CDR2 ANQGSEA come from the germline V gene. Trimming stripped 6 bases from V and 8 bases from J, with 20 bases between. CDR3: CSVSLEGGGDSPLHF. The CDR3 DNA sequence: TGCAGCGTCTCTCTTGAGGGAGGGGGGGATTCACCCCTCCACTTT.

The V gene is TRBV3-1, the J gene TRBJ1-6; weak D call: TRBD1 (5 bases). The CDR3 contains 14 residues. V lost 2 bases, J lost 7 bases, and 9 bases lay in between. The germline gives CDR1 LGHDT, CDR2 YNNKEL (reference sequence). CDR3 region: CASSQWGGNSPLHF. The CDR3 nucleotides read TGTGCCAGCAGCCAATGGGGGGGGAATTCACCCCTCCACTTT.

V usage is TRBV12-3 or TRBV12-4 and J usage is TRBJ2-1, with 15 bases lining up with TRBD2. CDR3 length: 19 amino acids. Trimming removed 3 bases from V and 6 bases from J; junction bases left unmatched: 12. This chain's CDR3 is CASSFGTSGGTHTSNEQFF. CDR3 coding DNA: TGTGCCAGCAGTTTTGGGACTAGCGGGGGGACCCATACTTCCAATGAGCAGTTCTTC.

This clonotype was found a few times. The V gene is TRBV25-1, the J gene TRBJ2-7, with 8 bases aligning to TRBD2. Germline CDR1 MGHDK, CDR2 SYGVNS. The junction had 8 bases not matched to a gene; V was cut back by 1 base and J by 0 bases. The CDR3 length is 17 residues. As DNA, the CDR3 is TGTGCCAGCAGTGAATCAGGCCGGGGGGGAAGCTCCTACGAGCAGTACTTC. Its translation: CASSESGRGGSSYEQYF.

The chain links TRBV6-5 to TRBJ1-2, with D perhaps TRBD1 (6 bases). CDR3 length: 15 residues. Trimming cost V 6 bases and J 5 bases, with 19 bases left between them. The germline V gene has CDR1 MNHEY and CDR2 SVGAGI. The CDR3 loop is CASSERGGLPYGYTF. For the CDR3, the DNA is TGTGCCAGCAGCGAGAGGGGGGGGTTACCGTATGGCTACACCTTC.

V gene TRBV27 combines with J gene TRBJ2-7, with D possibly matching TRBD1 (6 bases). The CDR3 has 15 residues. V was clipped by 6 bases and J by 2 bases, with 17 bases between them. Germline CDR1 reads MNHEY; CDR2 reads SMNVEV (reference sequence). The chain's CDR3 is CASSRIPTGPYEQYF. CDR3 sequence (DNA): TGTGCCAGCAGCCGAATCCCAACAGGGCCCTACGAGCAGTACTTC.

This clonotype was seen a handful of times. The CDR3 reads CASSLERGRAYGYTF. The CDR3 coding sequence is TGTGCCAGCAGCTTAGAGAGGGGCAGGGCCTATGGCTACACCTTC. This sequence joins TRBV7-2 and TRBJ1-2, with D perhaps matching TRBD1 (5 bases). Germline loops: CDR1 SGHTA, CDR2 FQGNSA. The CDR3 has 15 residues. V was pared by 1 base and J by 4 bases, with 13 bases between.

The V call is TRBV11-2, the J call TRBJ1-1, with D perhaps matching TRBD1 (6 bases). The CDR3 sequence is 16 residues long. CDR1 is SGHAT and CDR2 is FQNNGV in the germline V gene. Deletions cut 5 bases from V and 4 bases from J, with 20 bases between. Written as DNA, the CDR3 is TGTGCCAGCAGCCAAATGGGCGGGGGGGCGAGCACTGAAGCTTTCTTT. Translating gives CASSQMGGGASTEAFF.

The chain couples TRBV20-1 to TRBJ1-6, with D perhaps matching TRBD1 (5 bases). Between the trimmed V and J ends, which lost 3 bases and 8 bases, there was a span of 8 bases. Germline CDR1 DFQATT, CDR2 SNEGSKA (reference sequence). This CDR3 comprises 12 residues. CDR3: CSASRGDSPLHF. Here the CDR3 DNA reads TGCAGTGCTAGTCGGGGCGATTCACCCCTCCACTTT.

The CDR3 spells CASSQDFSGPTYEQYF. The CDR3 DNA reads TGCGCCAGCAGCCAAGATTTTAGCGGACCGACCTACGAGCAGTACTTC. This chain connects TRBV4-3 to TRBJ2-4; D is perhaps TRBD2 (6 bases). The J call may be wrong; the DNA end is better matched by TRBJ2-7. This CDR3 region has 16 residues. From germline, CDR1 is LGHNA and CDR2 YSLEER.

The rearrangement links TRBV20-1 to TRBJ2-7; D gene ambiguous. Germline V lookup: CDR1 DFQATT, CDR2 SNEGSKA (reference sequence). This CDR3 has 15 amino acids. V was cut by 0 bases and J by 2 bases, with 14 bases left in between. In DNA, the CDR3 is TGCAGTGCTAGAGATTCCACCTCGCCTACCTACGAGCAGTACTTC. Its protein product is CSARDSTSPTYEQYF.

This chain joins TRBV30 and TRBJ2-1; D gene uncertain. This CDR3 has 13 amino acids. V dropped 5 bases and J dropped 6 bases, with 14 bases sitting between them. CDR1 is GTSNPN, CDR2 SVGIG, per germline (reference sequence). CDR3 sequence: CAWLVDTGNEQFF. The CDR3 DNA follows: TGTGCCTGGTTAGTGGATACTGGCAATGAGCAGTTCTTC.

This chain connects TRBV11-2 to TRBJ2-6; 9 nucleotides align to TRBD2. With 5 bases clipped from V and 2 bases from J, the junction kept 19 bases outside the gene matches. The CDR3 spans 21 residues. Germline V gives CDR1 SGHAT, CDR2 FQNNGV. The CDR3: CASSTPGEWGLADAGANVLTF. CDR3 nucleotides: TGTGCCAGCAGCACCCCCGGGGAGTGGGGACTAGCTGACGCTGGGGCCAACGTCCTGACTTTC.

This clonotype has a handful of counts. V gene TRBV7-9 combines with J gene TRBJ2-4, with a weak D call TRBD2 (6 bases). The J call is uncertain, as TRBJ2-7 better fits the DNA end. This CDR3 is 15 amino acids long. CDR1 SEHNR and CDR2 FQNEAQ come from the germline V gene (reference sequence). The CDR3 bases are TGTGCCAGCAGGTACGGGACTGGGGCTACCTACGAGCAGTACTTC. Its protein product is CASRYGTGATYEQYF.